This T cell receptor (beta chain) was sequenced during a study of blood T cell repertoires in COVID-19. Study information: Samples representing acute and convalescent COVID-19 were sourced from the United States, Italy and Spain. In each case, the material was cDNA or gDNA derived from T cells, B-cell-depleted T cells, or PBMCs.

Original data processing: Amplification of reference gene primers provided the estimated nucleated cell counts. This table comes from immunoSEQ multiplex PCR, and its TCRdb copy is limited to in-frame clones, with some not included. V, J and clone size are those of that table, while D and trimming were read from the DNA. The sample has around 130,000 clones, about 81% seen once; the top ten hold about a sixth. Material: peripheral blood. The source of this sequence is a woman older than 75 with acute or convalescent COVID-19.

CDR3 region: CASSEQPGQRNEQFF. The CDR3 nucleotides read TGTGCCAGCAGCGAGCAACCGGGACAACGCAATGAGCAGTTCTTC. The chain recombines TRBV7-6 with TRBJ2-1; weak D call: TRBD1 (6 bases). V lost 5 bases to trimming and J lost 6 bases, with 17 bases between them. This CDR3 is 15 amino acids long. Germline lookup yields CDR1 SGHVS and CDR2 FNYEAQ.